A selection of T cell receptor beta chains follows, all from one sample in a study of radiotherapy plus CTLA-4 blockade in lung cancer. Some clones are missing from TCRdb's copy, which holds only in-frame ones; the method was immunoSEQ multiplex PCR. Among 65,000 to 95,000 clones listed, more than 75% were seen once. The input for sequencing was peripheral blood, taken from a patient treated with radiotherapy plus ipilimumab. These receptors were obtained from a human donor with non-small cell lung cancer that progressed on radiotherapy plus ipilimumab. Each CDR3 is given with its conserved first and last residue. D genes are given only for firm matches. Only part of the rows carry a size: once, few, many, or a class if the clone is expanded.

size,J,V,D,CDR3,DNA
-,TRBJ1-2,TRBV6-1,TRBD1,CASSETGANGYTF,TGTGCCAGCAGTGAGACAGGGGCGAATGGCTACACCTTC
-,TRBJ2-2,TRBV4-1,-,CASSHFVGDTGELFF,TGCGCCAGCAGCCACTTCGTGGGAGACACCGGGGAGCTGTTTTTT
-,TRBJ2-3,TRBV11-2,-,CASSFGGTLMGTDTQYF,TGTGCCAGCAGCTTTGGGGGGACGCTCATGGGCACAGATACGCAGTATTTT
-,TRBJ2-1,TRBV2,-,CASSQRGYNEQFF,TGTGCCAGCAGCCAAAGGGGATACAATGAGCAGTTCTTC
-,TRBJ2-2,TRBV7-8,TRBD2,CASSLRTSGILVGELFF,TGTGCCAGCAGCTTGAGGACTAGCGGGATCTTGGTCGGGGAGCTGTTTTTT
once,TRBJ2-2,TRBV11-2,TRBD1,CASSLDGQGATGELFF,TGTGCCAGCAGCTTAGACGGACAGGGTGCGACCGGGGAGCTGTTTTTT
-,TRBJ1-1,TRBV6-5,-,CASSMGQNTEAFF,TGTGCCAGCAGTATGGGACAGAACACTGAAGCTTTCTTT
once,TRBJ1-2,TRBV20-1,-,CSASDTYGHTF,TGCAGTGCCTCGGACACCTATGGCCACACCTTC
-,TRBJ1-4,TRBV27,-,CASSRSGRVATNEKLFF,TGTGCCAGCAGTAGATCAGGGAGAGTTGCAACTAATGAAAAACTGTTTTTT
few,TRBJ2-1,TRBV5-6,-,CASSDGYNEQFF,TGTGCCAGCAGCGACGGGTACAATGAGCAGTTCTTC